Detailed here is one T cell receptor beta chain. V gave up 5 bases and J gave up 2 bases; unmatched junction bases: 2. The CDR3 loop spans 15 amino acids. Germline V lookup: CDR1 KGHSH, CDR2 LQKENI. These data are taken from a study of T cell responses to AZD1222 COVID-19 vaccine. Sequenced by immunoSEQ multiplex PCR; TCRdb stores in-frame clones only, minus some. The sample lists tens of thousands of clones, 70% to 90% occurring once. Source: peripheral blood, taken on day 0 of AZD1222 vaccination. This receptor was identified in an adult in good health. The chain combines TRBV18 with TRBJ2-1; 11 bases are shared with TRBD2. Here the CDR3 reads CASSMTSGTYNEQFF. CDR3 nucleotide sequence: TGTGCCAGCTCAATGACTAGCGGGACCTACAATGAGCAGTTCTTC.